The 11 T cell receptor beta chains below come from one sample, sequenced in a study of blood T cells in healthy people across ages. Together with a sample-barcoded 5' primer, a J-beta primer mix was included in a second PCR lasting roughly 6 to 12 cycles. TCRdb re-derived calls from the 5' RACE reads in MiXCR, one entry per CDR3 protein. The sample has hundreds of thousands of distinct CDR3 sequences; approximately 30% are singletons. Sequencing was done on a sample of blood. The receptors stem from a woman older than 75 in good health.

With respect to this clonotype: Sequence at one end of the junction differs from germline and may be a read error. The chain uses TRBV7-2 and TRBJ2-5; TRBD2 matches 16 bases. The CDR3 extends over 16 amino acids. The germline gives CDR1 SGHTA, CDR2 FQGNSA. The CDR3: CASSLRGLAGGETQYF. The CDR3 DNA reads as TGCGCCAGCAGCTTGAGGGGACTAGCGGGGGGGGAGACCCAGTACTTC.

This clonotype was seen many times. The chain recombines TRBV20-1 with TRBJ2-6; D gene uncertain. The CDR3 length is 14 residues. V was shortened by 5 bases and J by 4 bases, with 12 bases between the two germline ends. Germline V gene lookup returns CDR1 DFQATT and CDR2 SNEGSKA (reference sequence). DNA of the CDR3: TGCAGTGCTCCTTCTCCCCGAGGGGCCAACGTCCTGACTTTC. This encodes CSAPSPRGANVLTF.

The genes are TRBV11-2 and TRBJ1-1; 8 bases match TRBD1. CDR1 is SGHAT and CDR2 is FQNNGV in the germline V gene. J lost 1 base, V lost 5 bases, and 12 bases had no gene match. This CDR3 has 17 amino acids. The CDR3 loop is CASSPVGQETANTEAFF. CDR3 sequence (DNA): TGTGCCAGCAGCCCAGTGGGACAGGAAACTGCGAACACTGAAGCTTTCTTT.

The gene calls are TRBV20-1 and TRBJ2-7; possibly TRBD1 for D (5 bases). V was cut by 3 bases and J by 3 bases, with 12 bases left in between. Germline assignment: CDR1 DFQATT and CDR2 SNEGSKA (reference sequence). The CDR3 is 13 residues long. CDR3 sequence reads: CSASKGAGYEQYF. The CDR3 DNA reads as TGCAGTGCTAGCAAAGGGGCTGGCTACGAGCAGTACTTC.

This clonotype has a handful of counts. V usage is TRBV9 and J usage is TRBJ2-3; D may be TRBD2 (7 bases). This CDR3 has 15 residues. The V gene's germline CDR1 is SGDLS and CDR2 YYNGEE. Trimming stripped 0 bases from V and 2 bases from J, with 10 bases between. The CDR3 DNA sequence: TGTGCCAGCAGCGTAGAGGGGGGGTACACAGATACGCAGTATTTT. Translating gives CASSVEGGYTDTQYF.

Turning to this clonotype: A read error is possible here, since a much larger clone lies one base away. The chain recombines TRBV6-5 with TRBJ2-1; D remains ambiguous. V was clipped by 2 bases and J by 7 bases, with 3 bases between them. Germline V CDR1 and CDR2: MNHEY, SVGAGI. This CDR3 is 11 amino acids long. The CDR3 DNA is TGTGCCAGCAGTTACGCAAATGAGCAGTTCTTC. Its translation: CASSYANEQFF.

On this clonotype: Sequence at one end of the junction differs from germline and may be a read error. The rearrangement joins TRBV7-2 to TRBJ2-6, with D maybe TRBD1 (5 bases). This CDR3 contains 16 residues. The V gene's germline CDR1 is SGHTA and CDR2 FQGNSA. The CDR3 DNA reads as TGTGCCAGCAGCCTCCAACATACCTCTGGGGCCAACGTCCGGACTTTC. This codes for CASSLQHTSGANVRTF.

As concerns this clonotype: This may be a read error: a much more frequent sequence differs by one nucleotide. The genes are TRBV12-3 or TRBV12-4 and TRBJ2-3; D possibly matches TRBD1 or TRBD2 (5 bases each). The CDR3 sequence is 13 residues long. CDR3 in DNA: TGTGCCAGCCTTAGGAGGCCGACAGATGCGCAGTATTTT. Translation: CASLRRPTDAQYF.

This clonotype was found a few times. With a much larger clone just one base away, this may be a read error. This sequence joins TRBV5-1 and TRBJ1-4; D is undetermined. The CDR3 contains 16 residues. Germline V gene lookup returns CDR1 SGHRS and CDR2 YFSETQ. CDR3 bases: TGCGCCAGCAGCCCCACCCTTCTTGGTACGGGAGAAAAACGGTTTTTT. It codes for CASSPTLLGTGEKRFF.

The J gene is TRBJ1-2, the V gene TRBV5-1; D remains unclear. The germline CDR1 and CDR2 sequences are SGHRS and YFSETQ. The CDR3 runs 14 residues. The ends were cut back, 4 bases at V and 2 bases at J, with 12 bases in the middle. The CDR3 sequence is CASSPEGINYGYTF. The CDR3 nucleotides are TGCGCCAGCAGCCCCGAGGGAATCAACTATGGCTACACCTTC.

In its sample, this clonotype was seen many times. CDR3 region: CASSMRTSGNTQETQYF. CDR3 nucleotides: TGTGCCAGCAGCATGAGGACTAGCGGGAATACGCAAGAGACCCAGTACTTC. This sequence joins TRBV3-1 and TRBJ2-5; 12 nucleotides line up with TRBD2. In germline, CDR1 is LGHDT, CDR2 YNNKEL (reference sequence). The CDR3 length is 17 residues. Trimming cost V 5 bases and J 2 bases; bases outside gene matches: 9.